Below are 20 T cell receptor beta chains sequenced from a single sample in a study of breast tumors, draining lymph nodes, adjacent tissues. The lymph nodes were axillary draining lymph nodes from breast cancer patients. TCRdb redid the calling of the multiplex PCR reads with MiXCR, one entry per CDR3 protein. The sample includes more than 100,000 distinct CDR3 sequences, 20% to 25% of them seen just once. Sequenced material: axillary lymph node tissue. These receptors were collected from a female donor with breast cancer. Some clones in this sample may be carry-over from other donors' samples.

This clonotype was picked up one time. A much more abundant neighbour one base away suggests this may be a read error. The chain joins TRBV18 to TRBJ1-3; TRBD1 aligns across 7 bases. The CDR3 covers 16 residues. CDR1 and CDR2 from the germline V gene are KGHSH and LQKENI. This CDR3 reads CASSKDRKGSRNTIYF. In nucleotides, the CDR3 is TGTGCCAGCTCTAAGGACAGGAAGGGCTCTAGAAACACCATATATTTT.

Points on this clonotype: This could be a read error, since a much larger clone is one nucleotide away. The chain employs TRBV11-2 and TRBJ2-5; possibly TRBD2 for D (5 bases). With 5 bases removed from V and 9 bases from J, the gap between germline ends came to 16 bases. CDR3 length: 13 residues. The V gene's germline CDR1 is SGHAT and CDR2 FQNNGV. The CDR3 DNA is TGTGCCAGCAGCCGAGGGCTATCGGAGGCCCAGTACTTC. Translated, it gives CASSRGLSEAQYF.

To note about this clonotype: A much larger clone sits a single nucleotide away, making a read error possible. The CDR3 sequence is CACSITPSGVSDTQYF. The CDR3 coding sequence is TGTGCCTGTAGCATAACCCCCAGCGGGGTCTCAGATACGCAGTATTTT. This sequence joins TRBV19 and TRBJ2-3; 7 bases are a match to TRBD2. Germline V lookup: CDR1 LNHDA, CDR2 SQIVND (reference sequence). This CDR3 has 16 amino acids.

This clonotype was observed many times. J is TRBJ2-1 and V is TRBV20-1; 9 nucleotides align to TRBD2. Germline CDR1 is DFQATT and CDR2 is SNEGSKA (reference sequence). CDR3 length: 13 residues. V dropped 4 bases and J dropped 10; count of bases not matched to a gene: 8. The CDR3 DNA sequence: TGCAGTGCTACTCATAGCGGGAGAGGCGAGCAGTTCTTC. Protein sequence: CSATHSGRGEQFF.

The chain recombines TRBV6-5 with TRBJ1-1; 7 bases match TRBD1. This CDR3 is 15 amino acids long. V lost 2 bases to trimming and J lost 2 bases; unmatched junction nucleotides: 5. CDR1 is MNHEY and CDR2 is SVGAGI in the germline V gene. As DNA, the CDR3 is TGTGCCAGCAGTTACACCGGGACAGTTAACACTGAAGCTTTCTTT. As protein: CASSYTGTVNTEAFF.

The chain combines TRBV6-2 or TRBV6-3 with TRBJ2-7; D ambiguous. This CDR3 has 16 residues. Germline V gives CDR1 MNHEY, CDR2 SVGEGT. V was pared by 6 bases and J by 3 bases, with 21 bases between. The CDR3 protein is CASSPRMAGAIYEQYF. The CDR3 DNA reads TGTGCCAGCAGCCCTAGAATGGCAGGAGCCATCTACGAGCAGTACTTC.

This clonotype was counted at least ten times. The chain combines TRBV18 with TRBJ2-7; 7 nucleotides line up with TRBD2. V shed 1 base, J shed 7 bases, and the junction held 4 bases outside the gene matches. Per the germline V gene, CDR1 is KGHSH and CDR2 is LQKENI. CDR3 size: 13 residues. As DNA, the CDR3 is TGTGCCAGCTCACCACAGCGGGACCGGGAGCAGTACTTC. Translated, it gives CASSPQRDREQYF.

At least ten counts were recorded for this clonotype. The chain couples TRBV7-6 to TRBJ2-1; 9 bases map to TRBD1. Germline V gene sequence: CDR1 SGHVS, CDR2 FNYEAQ. The CDR3 spans 15 residues. V dropped 4 bases and J dropped 9; count of bases not matched to a gene: 10. CDR3 DNA sequence: TGTGCCAGCAGCTCCGGGACAGGGCAGGGGAGTGAGCAGTTCTTC. Translation: CASSSGTGQGSEQFF.

This clonotype came up many times. V is TRBV19 and J is TRBJ1-5; D not resolved. CDR3 length equals 14 residues. Between the trimmed V and J ends, which lost 3 bases and 2 bases, there was a span of 8 bases. From germline, CDR1 is LNHDA and CDR2 SQIVND (reference sequence). DNA of the CDR3: TGTGCCAGTAGTATTATGAGGGGCAATCAGCCCCAGCATTTT. Its translation: CASSIMRGNQPQHF.

The gene calls are TRBV24-1 and TRBJ2-3; 12 nucleotides align to TRBD2. The CDR3 is 16 residues long. V shed 3 bases, J shed 7 bases, and the junction held 7 bases outside the gene matches. The V gene's germline CDR1 is KGHDR and CDR2 SFDVKD. CDR3 DNA sequence: TGTGCCACCAGTGATCAGACTAGCGGGAGAAGTAATACGCAGTATTTT. Its translation: CATSDQTSGRSNTQYF.

On this clonotype: A much larger clone lies a single base off, so this may be a read error. The chain joins TRBV6-2 or TRBV6-3 to TRBJ2-7, with D possibly being TRBD2 (6 bases). CDR3 length: 13 residues. Looked up from germline, CDR1 is MNHEY and CDR2 is SVGEGT. The V and J ends lost 6 bases and 6 bases respectively, with 15 bases between them. DNA of the CDR3: TGTGCCAGCAGACCGGGACTGGGATCCGAGCAGTACTTC. The encoded protein is CASRPGLGSEQYF.

This clonotype appeared a few times. The rearrangement uses TRBV19 and TRBJ1-2; D perhaps matches TRBD1 (6 bases). The CDR3 has 14 residues. From germline, CDR1 is LNHDA and CDR2 SQIVND (reference sequence). The germline V and J ends were trimmed by 7 bases and 4 bases, with 16 bases remaining between them. CDR3 bases: TGTGCCAGTACCCCATGGCTAGGGGGCTATGGCTACACCTTC. Its translation: CASTPWLGGYGYTF.

This clonotype was seen repeatedly, ten times or more. The V call is TRBV29-1, the J call TRBJ2-3; 9 bases are a match to TRBD1. Germline CDR1 reads SQVTM; CDR2 reads ANQGSEA. The V segment lost 3 bases and the J segment 3 bases; nucleotides outside the gene matches: 16. This CDR3 comprises 18 residues. The CDR3 sequence: CSVDGAPGQGLRTDTQYF. The CDR3 nucleotides are TGCAGCGTTGATGGAGCACCGGGACAGGGATTAAGGACAGATACGCAGTATTTT.

A note on this clonotype: Given a much more abundant clone one base away, this may be a read error. This chain links TRBV6-2 or TRBV6-3 with TRBJ2-2; 8 positions match TRBD2. This CDR3 has 17 residues. J lost 2 bases, V lost 6 bases, and 11 bases had no gene match. Germline CDR1 and CDR2: MNHEY and SVGEGT. CDR3 sequence reads: CASRLSASGLNTGELFF. CDR3 DNA: TGTGCCAGCAGACTGAGCGCTAGCGGGTTAAACACCGGGGAGCTGTTTTTT.

This clonotype came up many times. This sequence joins TRBV20-1 and TRBJ1-6, with 10 nucleotides matching TRBD1. CDR1 and CDR2 (germline): DFQATT, SNEGSKA (reference sequence). V lost 5 bases and J lost 0; bases outside the gene matches: 10. CDR3 length: 18 residues. The CDR3 DNA sequence: TGCAGTGCTTTAGGGACAGGGGAAGGAAGCTCCTATAATTCACCCCTCCACTTT. This codes for CSALGTGEGSSYNSPLHF.

Turning to this clonotype: At one of its ends the junction is not consistent with the germline gene, which may arise from a read error. V and J are TRBV4-1 and TRBJ2-2; 14 nucleotides line up with TRBD2. CDR1 MGHRA and CDR2 YSYEKL come from the germline V gene. The CDR3 is 17 residues long. CDR3: CASSPPTGLAGAGGLFF. Here the CDR3 DNA reads TGCGCCAGCAGCCCGCCTACGGGACTAGCGGGAGCCGGGGGGCTGTTTTTT.

The V and J genes are TRBV2 and TRBJ1-5, with D perhaps matching TRBD1 (5 bases). V was pared by 4 bases and J by 3 bases, with 10 bases between. This CDR3 region has 14 residues. Looked up from germline, CDR1 is SNHLY and CDR2 is FYNNEI. Written as DNA, the CDR3 is TGTGCCAGCAGTGGAGGGGTTGACAATCAGCCCCAGCATTTT. Amino acid sequence: CASSGGVDNQPQHF.

This clonotype showed up just once. This may be a read error: a much more frequent sequence differs by one nucleotide. The CDR3 bases are TGTGCCATCAGCTCTCGGGGAGAAGGGTATGGCTACGCCTTC. Its protein product is CAISSRGEGYGYAF. This chain links TRBV24-1 with TRBJ1-2, with no clear D. The CDR3 runs to 14 residues. Germline V CDR1 and CDR2: KGHDR, SFDVKD.

Details on this clonotype: Just one base apart from a much larger clone, this may be a read error. The chain links TRBV18 to TRBJ2-7; TRBD1 aligns across 8 bases. J lost 5 bases, V lost 8 bases, and 11 bases had no gene match. The CDR3 length is 14 residues. Germline values: CDR1 KGHSH, CDR2 LQKENI. CDR3 sequence: CASGRAGGVDEQYF. For the CDR3, the DNA is TGTGCCAGCGGTAGGGCAGGGGGCGTCGACGAGCAGTACTTC.

This clonotype was found a few times. CDR3 residues: CASSQYRGRTDTQYF. In DNA, the CDR3 is TGTGCCAGCAGCCAATACAGGGGCCGCACAGATACGCAGTATTTT. This chain connects TRBV3-1 to TRBJ2-3, with 7 bases that match TRBD1. Looked up from germline, CDR1 is LGHDT and CDR2 is YNNKEL (reference sequence). Trimming removed 2 bases from V and 1 base from J; junction bases left unmatched: 3. This CDR3 is built from 15 residues.